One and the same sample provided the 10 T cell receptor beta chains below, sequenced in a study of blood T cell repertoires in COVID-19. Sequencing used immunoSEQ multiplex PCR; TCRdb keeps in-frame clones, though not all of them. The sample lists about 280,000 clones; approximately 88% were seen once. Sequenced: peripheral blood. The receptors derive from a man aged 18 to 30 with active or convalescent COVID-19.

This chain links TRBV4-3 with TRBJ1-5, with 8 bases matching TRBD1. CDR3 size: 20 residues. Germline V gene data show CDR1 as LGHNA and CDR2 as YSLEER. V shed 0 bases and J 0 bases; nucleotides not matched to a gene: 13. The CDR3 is CASSQDYRARQGYSNQPQHF. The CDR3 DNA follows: TGCGCCAGCAGCCAAGATTATCGGGCGAGACAGGGGTATAGCAATCAGCCCCAGCATTTT.

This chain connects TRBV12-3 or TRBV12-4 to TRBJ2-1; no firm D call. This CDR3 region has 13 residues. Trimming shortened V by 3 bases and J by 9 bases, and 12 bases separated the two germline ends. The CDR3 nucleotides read TGTGCCAGCAGTTTTCGTGCTGAGCGTGAGCAGTTCTTC. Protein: CASSFRAEREQFF.

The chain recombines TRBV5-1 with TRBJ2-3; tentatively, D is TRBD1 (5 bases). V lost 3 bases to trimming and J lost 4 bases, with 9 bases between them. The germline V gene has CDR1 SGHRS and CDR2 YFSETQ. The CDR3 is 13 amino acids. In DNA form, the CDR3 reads TGCGCCAGCAGCTCCAGGGATTCAGATACGCAGTATTTT. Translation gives CASSSRDSDTQYF. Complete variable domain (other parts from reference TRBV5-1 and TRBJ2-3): KAGVTQTPRYLIKTRGQQVTLSCSPISGHRSVSWYQQTPGQGLQFLFEYFSETQRNKGNFPGRFSGRQFSNSRSEMNVSTLELGDSALYLCASSSRDSDTQYFGPGTRLTVL.

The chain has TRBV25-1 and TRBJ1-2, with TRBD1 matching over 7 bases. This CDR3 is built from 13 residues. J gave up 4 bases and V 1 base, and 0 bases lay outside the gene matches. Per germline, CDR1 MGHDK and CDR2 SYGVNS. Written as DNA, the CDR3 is TGTGCCAGCAGTGAATCAGGGGGCTATGGCTACACCTTC. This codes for CASSESGGYGYTF.

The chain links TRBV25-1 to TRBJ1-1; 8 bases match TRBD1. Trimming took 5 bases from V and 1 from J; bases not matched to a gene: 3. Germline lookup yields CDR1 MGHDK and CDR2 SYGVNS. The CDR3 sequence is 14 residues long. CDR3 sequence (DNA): TGTGCCAGCAGTCGCGACAGGGGGAACACTGAAGCTTTCTTT. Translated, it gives CASSRDRGNTEAFF. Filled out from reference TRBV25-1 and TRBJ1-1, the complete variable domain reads EADIYQTPRYLVIGTGKKITLECSQTMGHDKMYWYQQDPGMELHLIHYSYGVNSTEKGDLSSESTVSRIRTEHFPLTLESARPSHTSQYLCASSRDRGNTEAFFGQGTRLTVV.

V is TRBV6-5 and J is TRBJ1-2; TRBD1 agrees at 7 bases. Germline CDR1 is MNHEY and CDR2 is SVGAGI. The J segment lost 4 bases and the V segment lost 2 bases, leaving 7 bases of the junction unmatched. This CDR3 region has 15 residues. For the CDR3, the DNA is TGTGCCAGCAGTTACCTTAGGGGGCTGGGCTATGGCTACACCTTC. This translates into CASSYLRGLGYGYTF.

This CDR3 is CSVEDWTGTTDTQYF. CDR3 in DNA: TGCAGCGTTGAAGATTGGACAGGGACCACAGATACGCAGTATTTT. The chain employs TRBV29-1 and TRBJ2-3; TRBD1 matches 8 bases. There are 15 residues in the CDR3. The V and J ends lost 0 bases and 2 bases, in that order; junction bases with no gene match: 4. Germline CDR1 reads SQVTM; CDR2 reads ANQGSEA.

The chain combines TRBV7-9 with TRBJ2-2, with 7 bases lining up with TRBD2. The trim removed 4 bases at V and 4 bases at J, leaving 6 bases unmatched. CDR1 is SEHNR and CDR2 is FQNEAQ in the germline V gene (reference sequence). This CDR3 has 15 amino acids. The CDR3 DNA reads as TGTGCCAGCAGCTATCAGTCGGGGGGCACCGGGGAGCTGTTTTTT. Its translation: CASSYQSGGTGELFF.

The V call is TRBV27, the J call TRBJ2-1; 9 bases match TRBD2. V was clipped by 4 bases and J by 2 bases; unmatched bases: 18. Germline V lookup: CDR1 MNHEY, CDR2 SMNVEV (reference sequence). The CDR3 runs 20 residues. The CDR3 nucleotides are TGTGCCAGCAGTTCCTTAAGGGCGGGGGGGAACCTAATCACCTACAATGAGCAGTTCTTC. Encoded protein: CASSSLRAGGNLITYNEQFF.

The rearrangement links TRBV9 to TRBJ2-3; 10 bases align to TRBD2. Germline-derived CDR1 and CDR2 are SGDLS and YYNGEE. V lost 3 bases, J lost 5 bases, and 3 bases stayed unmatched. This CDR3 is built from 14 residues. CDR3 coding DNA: TGTGCCAGCAGCGAGTCTAGCGGGGGAGATACGCAGTATTTT. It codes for CASSESSGGDTQYF.